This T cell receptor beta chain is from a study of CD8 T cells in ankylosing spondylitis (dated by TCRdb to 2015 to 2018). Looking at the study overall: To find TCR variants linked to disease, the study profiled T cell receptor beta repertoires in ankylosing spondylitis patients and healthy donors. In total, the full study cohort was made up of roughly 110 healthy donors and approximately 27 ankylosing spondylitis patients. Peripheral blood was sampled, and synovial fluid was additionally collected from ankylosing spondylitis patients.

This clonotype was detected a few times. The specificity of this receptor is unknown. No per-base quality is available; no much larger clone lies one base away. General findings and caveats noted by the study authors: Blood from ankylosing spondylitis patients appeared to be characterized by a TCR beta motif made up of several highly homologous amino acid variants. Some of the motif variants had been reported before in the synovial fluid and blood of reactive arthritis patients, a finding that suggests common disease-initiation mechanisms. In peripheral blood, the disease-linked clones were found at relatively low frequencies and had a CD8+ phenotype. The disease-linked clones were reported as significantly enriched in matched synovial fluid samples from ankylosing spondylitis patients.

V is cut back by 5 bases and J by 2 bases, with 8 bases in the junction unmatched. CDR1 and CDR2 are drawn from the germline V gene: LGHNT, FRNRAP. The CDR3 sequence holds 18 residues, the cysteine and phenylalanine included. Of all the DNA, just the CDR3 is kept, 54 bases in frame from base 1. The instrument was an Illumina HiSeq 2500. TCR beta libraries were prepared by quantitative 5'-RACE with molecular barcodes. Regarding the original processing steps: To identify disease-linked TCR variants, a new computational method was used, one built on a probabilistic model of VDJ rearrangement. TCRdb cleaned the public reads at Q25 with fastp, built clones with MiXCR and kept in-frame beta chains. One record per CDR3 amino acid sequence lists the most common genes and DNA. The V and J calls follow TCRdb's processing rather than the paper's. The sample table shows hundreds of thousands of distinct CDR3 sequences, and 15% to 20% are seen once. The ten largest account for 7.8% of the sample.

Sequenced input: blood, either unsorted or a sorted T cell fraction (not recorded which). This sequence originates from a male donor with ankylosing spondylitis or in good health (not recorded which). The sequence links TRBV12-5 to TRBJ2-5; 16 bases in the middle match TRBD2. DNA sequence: TGTGCTAGTGGTCCGGGGACTAGCGGGGGGGCGAGGCAAGAGACCCAGTACTTC. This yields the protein CASGPGTSGGARQETQYF.